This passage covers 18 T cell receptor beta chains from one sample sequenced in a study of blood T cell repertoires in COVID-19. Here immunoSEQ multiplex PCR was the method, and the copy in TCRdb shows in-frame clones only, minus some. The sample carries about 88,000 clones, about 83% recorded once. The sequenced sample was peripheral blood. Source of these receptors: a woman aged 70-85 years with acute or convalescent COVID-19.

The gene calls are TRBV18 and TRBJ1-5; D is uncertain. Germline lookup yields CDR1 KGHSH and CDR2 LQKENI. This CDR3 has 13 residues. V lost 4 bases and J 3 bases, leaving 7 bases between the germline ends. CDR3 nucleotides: TGTGCCAGCTCACTCCGCGACAATCAGCCCCAGCATTTT. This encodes CASSLRDNQPQHF.

CDR3 DNA: TGTGCCAGCAGTTACGGGCAGGCCGCTGCCTACGAGCAGTACGTC. Translating it yields CASSYGQAAAYEQYV. The chain has TRBV6-5 and TRBJ2-7, with D unclear. V shed 2 bases and J shed 2 bases, with 13 bases lying between them. The CDR3 runs 15 residues. Germline lookup yields CDR1 MNHEY and CDR2 SVGAGI.

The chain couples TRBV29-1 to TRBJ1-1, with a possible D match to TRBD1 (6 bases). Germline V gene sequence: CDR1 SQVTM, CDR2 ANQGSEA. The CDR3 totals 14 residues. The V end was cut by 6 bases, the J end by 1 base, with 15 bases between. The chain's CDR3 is CSVKGQLTNTEAFF. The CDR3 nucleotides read TGCAGCGTAAAAGGACAGCTAACGAACACTGAAGCTTTCTTT.

The CDR3 sequence is CASSQDLLALGSEQFF. DNA of the CDR3: TGTGCCAGCAGCCAAGATCTACTAGCTTTAGGTAGTGAGCAGTTCTTC. The rearrangement uses TRBV3-1 (or the pseudogene TRBV3-2) and TRBJ2-1; weak D call: TRBD2 (6 bases). The ends were cut back, 0 bases at V and 9 bases at J, with 18 bases in the middle. Germline V gene lookup returns CDR1 LGHDT and CDR2 YNNKEL (reference sequence). This CDR3 region has 16 residues.

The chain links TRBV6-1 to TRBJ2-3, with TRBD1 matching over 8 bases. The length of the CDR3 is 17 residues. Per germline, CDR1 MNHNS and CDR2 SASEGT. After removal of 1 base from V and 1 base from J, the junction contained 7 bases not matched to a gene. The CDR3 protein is CASSEVGQVQGTDTQYF. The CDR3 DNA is TGTGCCAGCAGTGAAGTGGGACAGGTTCAAGGCACAGATACGCAGTATTTT.

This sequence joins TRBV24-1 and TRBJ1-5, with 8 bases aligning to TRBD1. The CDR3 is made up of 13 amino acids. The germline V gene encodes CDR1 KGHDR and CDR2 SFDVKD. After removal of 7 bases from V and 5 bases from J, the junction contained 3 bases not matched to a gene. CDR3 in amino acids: CATSDRGDQPQHF. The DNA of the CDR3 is TGTGCCACCAGCGACAGGGGAGATCAGCCCCAGCATTTT.

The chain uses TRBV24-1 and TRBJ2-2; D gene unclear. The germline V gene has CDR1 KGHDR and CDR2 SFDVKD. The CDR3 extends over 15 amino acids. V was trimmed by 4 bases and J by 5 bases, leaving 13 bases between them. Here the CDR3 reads CATSDTRVGTGELFF. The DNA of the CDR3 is TGTGCCACCAGTGACACCCGGGTTGGGACCGGGGAGCTGTTTTTT.

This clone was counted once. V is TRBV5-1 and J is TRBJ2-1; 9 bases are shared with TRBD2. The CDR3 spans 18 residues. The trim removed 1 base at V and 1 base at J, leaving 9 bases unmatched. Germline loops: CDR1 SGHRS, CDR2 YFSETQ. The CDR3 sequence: CASSLSAPRGGSYNEQFF. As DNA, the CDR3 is TGCGCCAGCAGCTTGTCGGCCCCGCGGGGGGGATCCTACAATGAGCAGTTCTTC.

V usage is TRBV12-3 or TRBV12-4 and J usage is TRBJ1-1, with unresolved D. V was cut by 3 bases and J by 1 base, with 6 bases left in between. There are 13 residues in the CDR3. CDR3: CASSFARNTEAFF. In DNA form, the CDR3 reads TGTGCCAGCAGTTTTGCCAGGAACACTGAAGCTTTCTTT.

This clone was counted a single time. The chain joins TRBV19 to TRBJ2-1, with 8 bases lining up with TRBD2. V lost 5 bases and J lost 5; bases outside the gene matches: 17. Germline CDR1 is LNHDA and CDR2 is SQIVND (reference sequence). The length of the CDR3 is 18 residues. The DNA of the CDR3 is TGTGCCAGTAGTGTTGACCCGGGACTAGTACCTGGGGACAATGAGCAGTTCTTC. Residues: CASSVDPGLVPGDNEQFF.

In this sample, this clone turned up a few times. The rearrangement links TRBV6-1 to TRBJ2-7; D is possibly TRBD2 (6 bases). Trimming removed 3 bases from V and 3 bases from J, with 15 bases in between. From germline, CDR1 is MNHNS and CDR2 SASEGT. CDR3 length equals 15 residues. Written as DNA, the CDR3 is TGTGCCAGCAGTGACCCGGCAGGACTAAACTACGAGCAGTACGTC. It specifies CASSDPAGLNYEQYV.

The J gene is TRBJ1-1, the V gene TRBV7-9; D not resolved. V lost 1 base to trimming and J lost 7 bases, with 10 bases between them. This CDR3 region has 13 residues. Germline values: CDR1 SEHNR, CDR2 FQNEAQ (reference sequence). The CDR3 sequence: CASSLEQLLEAFF. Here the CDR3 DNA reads TGTGCCAGCAGCTTAGAACAGCTCCTTGAAGCTTTCTTT.

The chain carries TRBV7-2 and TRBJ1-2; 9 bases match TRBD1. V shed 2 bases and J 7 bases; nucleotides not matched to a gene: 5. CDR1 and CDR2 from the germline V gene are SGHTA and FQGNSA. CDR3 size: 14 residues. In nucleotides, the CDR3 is TGTGCCAGCAGCTTAAACAGGGGGCAAGGTGGCTACACCTTC. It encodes CASSLNRGQGGYTF.

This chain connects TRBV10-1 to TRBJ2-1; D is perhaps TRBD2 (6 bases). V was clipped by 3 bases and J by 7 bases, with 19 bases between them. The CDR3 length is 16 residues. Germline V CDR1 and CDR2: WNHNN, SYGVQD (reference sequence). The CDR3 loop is CASSDPGVAAANEQFF. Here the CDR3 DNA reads TGCGCCAGCAGTGACCCCGGGGTAGCGGCTGCGAATGAGCAGTTCTTC.

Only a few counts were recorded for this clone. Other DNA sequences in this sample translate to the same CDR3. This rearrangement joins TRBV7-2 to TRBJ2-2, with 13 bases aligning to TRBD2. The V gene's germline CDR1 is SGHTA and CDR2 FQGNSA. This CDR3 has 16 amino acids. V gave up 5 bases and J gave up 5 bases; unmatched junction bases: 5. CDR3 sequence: CASSPGLAGRTGELFF. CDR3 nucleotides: TGTGCCAGCAGCCCGGGACTAGCGGGACGGACCGGGGAGCTGTTTTTT.

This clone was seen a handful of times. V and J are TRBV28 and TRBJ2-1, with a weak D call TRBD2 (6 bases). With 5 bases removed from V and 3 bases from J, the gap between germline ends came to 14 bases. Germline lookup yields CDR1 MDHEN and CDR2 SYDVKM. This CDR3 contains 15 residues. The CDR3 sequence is CASSTEGLGYNEQFF. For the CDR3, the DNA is TGTGCCAGCAGTACAGAGGGACTTGGCTACAATGAGCAGTTCTTC.

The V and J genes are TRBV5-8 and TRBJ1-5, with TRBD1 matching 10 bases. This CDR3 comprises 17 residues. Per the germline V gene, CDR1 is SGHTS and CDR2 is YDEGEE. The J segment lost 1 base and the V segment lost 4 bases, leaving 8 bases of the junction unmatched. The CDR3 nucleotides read TGTGCCAGCAGCCTCCGGACAGGGGGAGGAAGCAATCAGCCCCAGCATTTT. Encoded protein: CASSLRTGGGSNQPQHF.

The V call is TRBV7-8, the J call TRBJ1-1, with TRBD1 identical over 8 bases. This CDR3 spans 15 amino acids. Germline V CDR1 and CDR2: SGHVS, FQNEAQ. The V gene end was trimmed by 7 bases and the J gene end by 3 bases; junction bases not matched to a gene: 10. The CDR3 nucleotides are TGTGCCAGCATCCCAGGGGGCATGTTACACACTGAAGCTTTCTTT. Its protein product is CASIPGGMLHTEAFF. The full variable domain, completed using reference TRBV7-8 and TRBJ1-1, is GAGVSQSPRYKVAKRGQDVALRCDPISGHVSLFWYQQALGQGPEFLTYFQNEAQLDKSGLPSDRFFAERPEGSVSTLKIQRTQQEDSAVYLCASIPGGMLHTEAFFGQGTRLTVV.